Described below is a single TCR beta chain sequence and its context. The antigen remains undetermined. The V gene lost 0 bases and the J gene lost 0 bases, with 12 bases spanning the gap. CDR3 length equals 16 residues. CDR1 is MNHEY and CDR2 is SVGAGI in the germline V gene. Deep was the level at which the assay was run. Splitting of each subset's genomic DNA was done evenly across several immunoSEQ plates. Sequenced by immunoSEQ multiplex PCR; TCRdb stores in-frame clones only, minus some. Here the sample spans about half a million clones, 78% being singletons. The sample is drawn from a study of shared clonotypes between healthy human individuals. Study findings and constraints: Sampling covered blood only; tissue repertoires likely differ.

This chain connects TRBV6-5 to TRBJ2-7; D call uncertain. The receptor's source is a woman aged 40 to 55 in good health. Some clones in this sample may be carry-over from other donors' samples. Sequenced input: PBMCs. The CDR3 sequence is CASSYSRQRHSYEQYF. CDR3 DNA: TGTGCCAGCAGTTACTCGAGGCAGCGTCACTCCTACGAGCAGTACTTC.